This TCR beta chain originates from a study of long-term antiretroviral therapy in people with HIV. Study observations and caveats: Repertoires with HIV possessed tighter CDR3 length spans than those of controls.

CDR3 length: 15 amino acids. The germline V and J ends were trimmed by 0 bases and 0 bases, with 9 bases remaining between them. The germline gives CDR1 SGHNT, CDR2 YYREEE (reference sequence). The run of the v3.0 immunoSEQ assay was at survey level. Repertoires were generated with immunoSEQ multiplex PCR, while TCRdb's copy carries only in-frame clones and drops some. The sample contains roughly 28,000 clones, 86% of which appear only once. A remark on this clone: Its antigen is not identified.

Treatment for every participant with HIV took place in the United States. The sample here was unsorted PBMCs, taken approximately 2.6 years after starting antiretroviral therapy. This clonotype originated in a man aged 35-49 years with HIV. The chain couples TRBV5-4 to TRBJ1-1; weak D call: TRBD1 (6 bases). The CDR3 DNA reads TGTGCCAGCAGCTTGGAAGGGGGAATGAACACTGAAGCTTTCTTT. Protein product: CASSLEGGMNTEAFF.